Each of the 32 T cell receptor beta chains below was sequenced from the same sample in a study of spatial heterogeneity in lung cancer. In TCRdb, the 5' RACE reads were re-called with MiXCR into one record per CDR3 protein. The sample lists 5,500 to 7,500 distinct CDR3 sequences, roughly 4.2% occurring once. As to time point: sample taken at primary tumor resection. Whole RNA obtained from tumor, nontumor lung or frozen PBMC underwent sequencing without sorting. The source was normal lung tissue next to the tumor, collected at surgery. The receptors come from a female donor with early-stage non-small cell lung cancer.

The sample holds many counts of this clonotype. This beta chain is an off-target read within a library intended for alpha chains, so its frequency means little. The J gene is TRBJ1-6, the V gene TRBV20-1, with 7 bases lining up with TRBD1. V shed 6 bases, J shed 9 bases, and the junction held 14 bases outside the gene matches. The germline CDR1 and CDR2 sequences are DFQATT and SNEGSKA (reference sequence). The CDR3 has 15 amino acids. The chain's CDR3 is CSANDRAKLGSPLHF. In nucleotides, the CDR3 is TGCAGTGCAAACGACAGGGCTAAACTAGGTTCACCCCTCCACTTT.

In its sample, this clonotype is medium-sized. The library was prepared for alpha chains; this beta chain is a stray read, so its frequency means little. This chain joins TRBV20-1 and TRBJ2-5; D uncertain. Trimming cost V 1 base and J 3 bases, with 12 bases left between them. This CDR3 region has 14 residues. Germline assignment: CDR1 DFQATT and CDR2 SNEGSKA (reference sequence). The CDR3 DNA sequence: TGCAGTGCTAGAGTGCATAACGAAGAAGAGACCCAGTACTTC. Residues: CSARVHNEEETQYF.

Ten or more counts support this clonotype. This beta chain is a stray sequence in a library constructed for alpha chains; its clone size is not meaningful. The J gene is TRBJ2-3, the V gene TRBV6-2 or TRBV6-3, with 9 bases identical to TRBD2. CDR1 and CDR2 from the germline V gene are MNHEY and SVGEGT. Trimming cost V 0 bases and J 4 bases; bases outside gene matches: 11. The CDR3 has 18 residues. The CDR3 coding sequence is TGTGCCAGCAGTTACTCCTCTCGGCGGGGGGGCCTTCCAGATACGCAGTATTTT. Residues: CASSYSSRRGGLPDTQYF.

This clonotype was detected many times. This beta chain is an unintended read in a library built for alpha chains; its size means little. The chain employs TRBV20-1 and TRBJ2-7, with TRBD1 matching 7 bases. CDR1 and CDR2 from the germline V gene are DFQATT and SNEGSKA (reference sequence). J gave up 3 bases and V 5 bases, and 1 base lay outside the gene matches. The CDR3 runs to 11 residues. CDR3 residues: CSAPGGYEQYF. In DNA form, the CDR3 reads TGCAGTGCTCCAGGGGGCTACGAGCAGTACTTC.

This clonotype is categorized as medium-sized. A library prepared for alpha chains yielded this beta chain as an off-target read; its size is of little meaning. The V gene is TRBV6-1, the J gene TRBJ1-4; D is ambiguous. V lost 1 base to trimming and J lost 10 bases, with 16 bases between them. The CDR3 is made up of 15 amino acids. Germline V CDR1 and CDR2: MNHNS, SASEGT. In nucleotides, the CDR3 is TGTGCCAGCAGTGAAGAGCGACCCCCCTTGGGAAAACTGTTTTTT. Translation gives CASSEERPPLGKLFF.

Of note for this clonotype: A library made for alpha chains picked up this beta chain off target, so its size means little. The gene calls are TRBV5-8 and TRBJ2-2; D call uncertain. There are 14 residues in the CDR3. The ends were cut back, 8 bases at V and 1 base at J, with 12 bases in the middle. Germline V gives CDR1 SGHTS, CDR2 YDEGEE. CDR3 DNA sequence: TGTGCCAGGGAACGGACGGTGAACACCGGGGAGCTGTTTTTT. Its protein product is CARERTVNTGELFF.

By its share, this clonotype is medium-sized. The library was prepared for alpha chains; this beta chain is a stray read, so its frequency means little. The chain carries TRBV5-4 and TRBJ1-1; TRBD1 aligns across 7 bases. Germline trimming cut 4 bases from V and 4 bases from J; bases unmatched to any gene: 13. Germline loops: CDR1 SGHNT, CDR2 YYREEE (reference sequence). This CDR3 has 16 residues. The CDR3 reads CASSDYYRGGGTEAFF. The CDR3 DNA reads TGTGCCAGCAGCGATTACTACCGAGGGGGCGGCACTGAAGCTTTCTTT.

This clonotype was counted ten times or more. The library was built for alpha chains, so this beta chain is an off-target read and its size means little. CDR3 sequence: CASTQQGQGTDTQYF. DNA of the CDR3: TGCGCCAGCACTCAACAGGGACAGGGGACAGATACGCAGTATTTT. The rearrangement links TRBV5-1 to TRBJ2-3; 10 bases agree with TRBD1. There are 15 residues in the CDR3. V shed 6 bases and J 3 bases; nucleotides not matched to a gene: 7. Germline assignment: CDR1 SGHRS and CDR2 YFSETQ.

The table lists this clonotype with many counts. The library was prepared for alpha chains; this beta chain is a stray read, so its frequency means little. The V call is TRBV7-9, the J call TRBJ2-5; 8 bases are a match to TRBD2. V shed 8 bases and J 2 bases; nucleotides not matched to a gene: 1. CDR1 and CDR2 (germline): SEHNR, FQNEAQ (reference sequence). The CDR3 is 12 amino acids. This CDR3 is CASASGQETQYF. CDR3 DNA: TGTGCCAGCGCTAGCGGGCAAGAGACCCAGTACTTC.

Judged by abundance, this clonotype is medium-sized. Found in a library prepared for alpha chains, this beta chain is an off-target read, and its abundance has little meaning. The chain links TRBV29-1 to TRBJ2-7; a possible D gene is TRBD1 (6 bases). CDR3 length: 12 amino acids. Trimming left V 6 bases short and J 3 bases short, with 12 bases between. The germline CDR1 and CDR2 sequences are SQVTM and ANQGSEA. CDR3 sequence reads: CSVGTGHYEQYF. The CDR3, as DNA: TGCAGCGTCGGCACAGGGCACTACGAGCAGTACTTC.

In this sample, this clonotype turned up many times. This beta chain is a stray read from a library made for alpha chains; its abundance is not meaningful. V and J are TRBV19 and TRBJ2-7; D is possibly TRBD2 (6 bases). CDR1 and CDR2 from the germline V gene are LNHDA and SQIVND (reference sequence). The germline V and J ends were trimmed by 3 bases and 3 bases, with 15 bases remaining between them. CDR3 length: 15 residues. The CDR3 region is CASSIGGDYYYEQYF. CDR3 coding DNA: TGTGCCAGTAGTATCGGCGGGGATTATTACTACGAGCAGTACTTC.

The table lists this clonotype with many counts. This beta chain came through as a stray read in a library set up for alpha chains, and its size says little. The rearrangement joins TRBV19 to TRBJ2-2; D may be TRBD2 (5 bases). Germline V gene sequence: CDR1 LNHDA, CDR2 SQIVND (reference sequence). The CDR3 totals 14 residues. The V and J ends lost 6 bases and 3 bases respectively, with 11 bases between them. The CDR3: CASRTGSDTGELFF. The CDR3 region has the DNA TGTGCCAGTAGGACGGGATCCGACACCGGGGAGCTGTTTTTT.

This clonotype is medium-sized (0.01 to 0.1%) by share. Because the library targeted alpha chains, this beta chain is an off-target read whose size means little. The CDR3 reads CASRAGGHTDTQYF. Written as DNA, the CDR3 is TGTGCCAGCCGAGCGGGGGGGCACACAGATACGCAGTATTTT. This sequence joins TRBV6-5 and TRBJ2-3; TRBD2 aligns across 10 bases. The V segment lost 8 bases and the J segment 2 bases; nucleotides outside the gene matches: 4. The germline CDR1 and CDR2 sequences are MNHEY and SVGAGI. The CDR3 loop spans 14 amino acids.

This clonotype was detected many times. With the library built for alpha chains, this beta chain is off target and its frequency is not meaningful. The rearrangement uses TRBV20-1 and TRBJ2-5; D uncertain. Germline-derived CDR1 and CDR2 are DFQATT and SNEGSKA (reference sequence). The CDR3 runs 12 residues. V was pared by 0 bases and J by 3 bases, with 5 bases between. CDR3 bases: TGCAGTGCTAGAGATTCAGAAGAGACCCAGTACTTC. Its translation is CSARDSEETQYF.

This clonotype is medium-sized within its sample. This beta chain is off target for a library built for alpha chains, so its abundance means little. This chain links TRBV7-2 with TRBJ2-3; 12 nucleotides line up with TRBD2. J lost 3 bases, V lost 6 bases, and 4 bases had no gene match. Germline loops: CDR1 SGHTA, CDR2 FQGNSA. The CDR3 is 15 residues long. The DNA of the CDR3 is TGTGCCAGCAGGCCTAGCGGGGGGGCAACAGATACGCAGTATTTT. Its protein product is CASRPSGGATDTQYF.

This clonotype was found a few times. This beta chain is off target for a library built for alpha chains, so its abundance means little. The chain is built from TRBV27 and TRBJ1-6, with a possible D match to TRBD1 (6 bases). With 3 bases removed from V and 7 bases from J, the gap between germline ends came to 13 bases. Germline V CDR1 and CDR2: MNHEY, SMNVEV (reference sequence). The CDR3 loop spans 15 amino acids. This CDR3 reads CASSLIGQGNSPLHF. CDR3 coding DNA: TGTGCCAGCAGTTTGATCGGCCAGGGGAATTCACCCCTCCACTTT.

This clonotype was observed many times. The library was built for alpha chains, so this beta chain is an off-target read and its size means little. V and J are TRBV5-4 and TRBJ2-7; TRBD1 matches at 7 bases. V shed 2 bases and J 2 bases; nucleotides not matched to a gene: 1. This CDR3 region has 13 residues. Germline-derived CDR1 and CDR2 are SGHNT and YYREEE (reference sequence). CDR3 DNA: TGTGCCAGCAGCTTCAGGGGGACCTACGAGCAGTACTTC. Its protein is CASSFRGTYEQYF.

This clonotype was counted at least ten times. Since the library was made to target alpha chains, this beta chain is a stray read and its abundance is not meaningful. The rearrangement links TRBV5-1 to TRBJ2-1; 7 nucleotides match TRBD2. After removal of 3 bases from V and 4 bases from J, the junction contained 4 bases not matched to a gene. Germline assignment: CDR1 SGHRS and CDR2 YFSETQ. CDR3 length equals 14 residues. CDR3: CASSSGLEYNEQFF. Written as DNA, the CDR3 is TGCGCCAGCAGCTCAGGACTAGAATACAATGAGCAGTTCTTC.

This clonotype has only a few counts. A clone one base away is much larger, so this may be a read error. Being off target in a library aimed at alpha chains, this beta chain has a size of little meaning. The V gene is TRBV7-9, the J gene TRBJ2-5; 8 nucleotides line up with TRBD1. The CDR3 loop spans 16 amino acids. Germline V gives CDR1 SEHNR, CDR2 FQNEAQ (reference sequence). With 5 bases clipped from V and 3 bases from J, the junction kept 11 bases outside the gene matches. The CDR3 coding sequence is TGTGCCAGCAGCCCACCCCGGACAGGGCCGGAAGAGACCCAGTACTTC. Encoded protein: CASSPPRTGPEETQYF.

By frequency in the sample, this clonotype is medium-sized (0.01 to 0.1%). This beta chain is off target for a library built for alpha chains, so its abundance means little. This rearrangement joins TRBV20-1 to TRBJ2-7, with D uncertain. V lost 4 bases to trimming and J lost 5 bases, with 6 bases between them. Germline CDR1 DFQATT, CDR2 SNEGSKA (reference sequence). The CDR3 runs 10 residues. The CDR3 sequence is CSATGDEQYF. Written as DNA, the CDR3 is TGCAGTGCTACAGGTGACGAGCAGTACTTC.

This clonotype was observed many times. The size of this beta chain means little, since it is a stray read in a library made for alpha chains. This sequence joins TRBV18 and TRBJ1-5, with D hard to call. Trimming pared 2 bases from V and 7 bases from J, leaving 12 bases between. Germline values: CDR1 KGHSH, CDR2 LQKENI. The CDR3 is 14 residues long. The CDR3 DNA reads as TGTGCCAGCTCACCAGGGATGAGCGGCCAGCCCCAGCATTTT. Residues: CASSPGMSGQPQHF.

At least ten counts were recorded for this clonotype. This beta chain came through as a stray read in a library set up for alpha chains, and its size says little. The DNA for the CDR3 is TGTGCCAGCAGCCAAGTTCAGGGTCGGGTCGAAAAACTGTTTTTT. The encoded protein is CASSQVQGRVEKLFF. This rearrangement joins TRBV3-1 to TRBJ1-4; a possible D gene is TRBD1 (5 bases). Looked up from germline, CDR1 is LGHDT and CDR2 is YNNKEL (reference sequence). The CDR3 contains 15 residues. The V end was cut by 1 base, the J end by 8 bases, with 14 bases between.

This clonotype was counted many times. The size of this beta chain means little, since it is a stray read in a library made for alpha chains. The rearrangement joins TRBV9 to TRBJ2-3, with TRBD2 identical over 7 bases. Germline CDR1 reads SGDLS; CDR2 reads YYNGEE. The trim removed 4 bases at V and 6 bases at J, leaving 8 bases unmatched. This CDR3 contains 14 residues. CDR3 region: CASSFGLGGDTQYF. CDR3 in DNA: TGTGCCAGCAGCTTTGGACTAGGTGGGGATACGCAGTATTTT.

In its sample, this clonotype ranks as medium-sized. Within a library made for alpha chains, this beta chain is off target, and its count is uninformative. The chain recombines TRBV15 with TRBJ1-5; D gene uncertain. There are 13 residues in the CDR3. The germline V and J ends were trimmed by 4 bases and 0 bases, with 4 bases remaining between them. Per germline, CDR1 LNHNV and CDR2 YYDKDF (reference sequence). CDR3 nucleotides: TGTGCCACCAGCAAAGATAGCAATCAGCCCCAGCATTTT. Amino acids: CATSKDSNQPQHF.

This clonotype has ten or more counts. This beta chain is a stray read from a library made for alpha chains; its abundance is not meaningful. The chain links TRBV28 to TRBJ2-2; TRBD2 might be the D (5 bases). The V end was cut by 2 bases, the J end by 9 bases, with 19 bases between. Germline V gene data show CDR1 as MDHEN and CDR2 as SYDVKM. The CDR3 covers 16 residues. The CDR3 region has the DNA TGTGCCAGCAGTTTAGAGGAGGCATCCCGGGCCCGGGAGCTGTTTTTT. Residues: CASSLEEASRARELFF.

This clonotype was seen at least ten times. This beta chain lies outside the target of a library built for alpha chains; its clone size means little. The CDR3 loop reads CASSLKGTEEQYF. CDR3 nucleotide sequence: TGTGCCAGCTCACTTAAGGGGACAGAAGAGCAGTACTTC. The chain employs TRBV18 and TRBJ2-7, with TRBD1 matching over 7 bases. Germline V CDR1 and CDR2: KGHSH, LQKENI. The CDR3 runs to 13 residues. The J segment lost 7 bases and the V segment lost 4 bases, leaving 7 bases of the junction unmatched.

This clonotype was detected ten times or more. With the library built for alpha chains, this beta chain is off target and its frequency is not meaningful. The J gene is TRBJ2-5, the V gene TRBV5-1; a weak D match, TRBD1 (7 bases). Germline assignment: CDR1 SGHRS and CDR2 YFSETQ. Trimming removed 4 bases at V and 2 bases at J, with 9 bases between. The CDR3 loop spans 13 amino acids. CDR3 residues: CASSQGGQETQYF. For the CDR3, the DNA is TGCGCCAGCAGCCAGGGGGGACAAGAGACCCAGTACTTC.

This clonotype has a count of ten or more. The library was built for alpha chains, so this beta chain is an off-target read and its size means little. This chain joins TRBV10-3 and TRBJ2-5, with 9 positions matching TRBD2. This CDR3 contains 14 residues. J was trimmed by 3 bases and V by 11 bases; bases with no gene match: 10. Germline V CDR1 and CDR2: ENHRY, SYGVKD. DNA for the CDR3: TGTGCCTCCCGGCGGGGGGGCGGGGAAGAGACCCAGTACTTC. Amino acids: CASRRGGGEETQYF.

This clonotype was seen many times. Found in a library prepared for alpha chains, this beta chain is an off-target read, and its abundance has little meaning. For the CDR3, the DNA is TGTGCCAGCAGCTTTCTCACTACCGGGAGGGGTGAGCAGTTCTTC. Protein sequence: CASSFLTTGRGEQFF. The chain joins TRBV7-2 to TRBJ2-1; 8 nucleotides agree with TRBD2. This CDR3 has 15 amino acids. CDR1 SGHTA and CDR2 FQGNSA come from the germline V gene. After removal of 3 bases from V and 9 bases from J, the junction contained 10 bases not matched to a gene. Full variable domain (outside the CDR3, taken from reference TRBV7-2 and TRBJ2-1): GAGVSQSPSNKVTEKGKDVELRCDPISGHTALYWYRQSLGQGLEFLIYFQGNSAPDKSGLPSDRFSAERTGGSVSTLTIQRTQQEDSAVYLCASSFLTTGRGEQFFGPGTRLTVL.

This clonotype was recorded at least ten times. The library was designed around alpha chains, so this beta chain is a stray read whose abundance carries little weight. CDR3 in amino acids: CASPSPGGPRNSPLHF. The CDR3 bases are TGTGCCAGCCCCTCACCCGGGGGCCCGCGTAATTCACCCCTCCACTTT. The gene calls are TRBV12-3 or TRBV12-4 and TRBJ1-6, with a weak D call TRBD1 (6 bases). The CDR3 totals 16 residues. The V and J ends lost 8 bases and 6 bases respectively, with 20 bases between them.

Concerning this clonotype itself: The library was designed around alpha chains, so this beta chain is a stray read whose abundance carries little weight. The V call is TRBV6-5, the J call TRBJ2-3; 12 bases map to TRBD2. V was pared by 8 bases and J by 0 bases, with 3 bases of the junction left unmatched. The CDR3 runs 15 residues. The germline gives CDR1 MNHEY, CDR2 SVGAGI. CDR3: CASFGLAGSTDTQYF. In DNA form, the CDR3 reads TGTGCCAGCTTCGGACTAGCGGGAAGCACAGATACGCAGTATTTT.

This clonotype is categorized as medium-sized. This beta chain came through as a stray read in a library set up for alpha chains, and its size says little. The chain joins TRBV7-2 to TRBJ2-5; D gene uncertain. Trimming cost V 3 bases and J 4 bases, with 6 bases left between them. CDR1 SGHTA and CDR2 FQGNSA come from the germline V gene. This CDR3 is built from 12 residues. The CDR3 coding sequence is TGTGCCAGCAGCTTTAGCAGAGAGACCCAGTACTTC. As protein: CASSFSRETQYF.